The T cell receptor (beta chain) described here comes from a study of Ad26.COV2.S vaccination and SARS-CoV-2 variants. Sequencing was performed with immunoSEQ multiplex PCR; in TCRdb, only in-frame clones are kept and a portion is missing. This table has about 680,000 clones, roughly 90% appearing once. With regard to this clone: Its antigen is undetermined.

Specified treatment: about 20 received Ad26.COV2.S at low or high dose, single or two shots; about five received placebo; per-sample allocation not given. Each sample was drawn 63 days after the first injection (of vaccine or placebo). Whole-study results and caveats: Those who received vaccine or placebo ended up with similar non-spike TCR breadth. Vaccine recipients had higher spike-specific TCR breadth than placebo recipients.

Germline assignment: CDR1 SGHTS and CDR2 YDEGEE. V gave up 3 bases and J gave up 8 bases, with 17 bases separating them. CDR3 length: 14 residues. This receptor was taken from a person aged 18-60 years who received the Ad26.COV2.S COVID-19 vaccine or a placebo. The V and J genes are TRBV5-8 and TRBJ1-2, with a tentative D call TRBD1 (6 bases). The sample consisted of peripheral blood, taken in a trial of Ad26.COV2.S vaccine versus placebo. CDR3 residues: CASSWGTPPGGYTF. Written as DNA, the CDR3 is TGTGCCAGCAGCTGGGGGACACCCCCCGGGGGCTACACCTTC.